What follows are 17 T cell receptor beta chains derived from one specimen sequenced in a study of cytomegalovirus exposure and HLA in healthy donors. The primer mix had 60 Vbeta and 13 Jbeta primers. Libraries were prepared by immunoSEQ multiplex PCR; TCRdb keeps only in-frame clonotypes and omits some of them. Reported are roughly 140,000 clones; the ten largest clones contain approximately 2.4%. Sequenced input: PBMCs. The origin of the receptors is a man between 40 and 49 years old in good health and CMV-seronegative.

The V and J genes are TRBV4-3 and TRBJ2-2; D is undetermined. Deletions cut 0 bases from V and 5 bases from J, with 10 bases between. The CDR3 runs 15 residues. Germline values: CDR1 LGHNA, CDR2 YSLEER. CDR3 DNA: TGCGCCAGCAGCCAAGAATTAGTTGGTACCGGGGAGCTGTTTTTT. Translation gives CASSQELVGTGELFF.

This chain uses TRBV6-4 with TRBJ2-2; D gene uncertain. Germline values: CDR1 MRHNA, CDR2 SNTAGT. V lost 9 bases and J lost 4, with 9 bases in between. The CDR3 runs to 12 residues. The CDR3 here is CARENSTGELFF. The CDR3 DNA reads as TGTGCCAGAGAAAATAGCACCGGGGAGCTGTTTTTT.

The rearrangement links TRBV10-3 to TRBJ2-7, with TRBD2 matching 10 bases. V was pared by 4 bases and J by 1 base, with 4 bases of the junction left unmatched. This CDR3 spans 15 amino acids. Per the germline V gene, CDR1 is ENHRY and CDR2 is SYGVKD. This chain's CDR3 is CAISGTSGISYEQYF. The CDR3, as DNA: TGTGCCATCAGTGGGACTAGCGGTATTTCCTACGAGCAGTACTTC.

The chain joins TRBV9 to TRBJ2-5; the D is unclear. This CDR3 is 14 amino acids long. The V end was cut by 1 base, the J end by 5 bases, with 12 bases between. The germline gives CDR1 SGDLS, CDR2 YYNGEE. The CDR3 here is CASSVTERLETQYF. CDR3 bases: TGTGCCAGCAGCGTAACGGAGCGATTGGAGACCCAGTACTTC.

In DNA, the CDR3 is TGTGCCATCAGTGAGTACGCAGGGGCGGAGACTGAAGCTTTCTTT. Protein product: CAISEYAGAETEAFF. The chain carries TRBV10-3 and TRBJ1-1; D might be TRBD1 (6 bases). Germline assignment: CDR1 ENHRY and CDR2 SYGVKD. There are 15 residues in the CDR3. V was clipped by 1 base and J by 5 bases, with 14 bases between them.

The chain's CDR3 is CASSTGTGRSYGYTF. The CDR3 bases are TGTGCCAGCAGCACTGGGACAGGGAGGAGCTATGGCTACACCTTC. The gene calls are TRBV5-6 and TRBJ1-2, with TRBD1 matching 9 bases. The V and J ends lost 4 bases and 4 bases, in that order; junction bases with no gene match: 8. The CDR3 runs to 15 residues. Germline CDR1 is SGHDT and CDR2 is YYEEEE.

J is TRBJ2-2 and V is TRBV2; TRBD2 might be the D (5 bases). The CDR3 runs to 15 residues. V lost 6 bases, J lost 2 bases, and 13 bases lay in between. The germline V gene encodes CDR1 SNHLY and CDR2 FYNNEI. The CDR3 spells CASSPRSGNTGELFF. The CDR3, as DNA: TGTGCCAGCAGCCCCCGGAGCGGAAACACCGGGGAGCTGTTTTTT.

This chain connects TRBV28 to TRBJ2-7; 9 positions match TRBD1. Looked up from germline, CDR1 is MDHEN and CDR2 is SYDVKM. CDR3 length: 13 amino acids. V lost 6 bases and J lost 3; bases outside the gene matches: 3. CDR3 loop: CASRPGQGYEQYF. CDR3 sequence (DNA): TGTGCCAGCAGACCGGGACAGGGCTACGAGCAGTACTTC.

This rearrangement joins TRBV11-2 to TRBJ2-7; D unresolved. CDR3 length equals 14 residues. V was shortened by 6 bases and J by 2 bases, with 14 bases between the two germline ends. Germline-derived CDR1 and CDR2 are SGHAT and FQNNGV. The CDR3 reads CASSSLRYPYEQYF. The CDR3 DNA sequence: TGTGCCAGCAGTTCTCTTCGGTACCCCTACGAGCAGTACTTC. The entire variable domain, with the rest obtained from reference TRBV11-2 and TRBJ2-7, is as follows: EAGVAQSPRYKIIEKRQSVAFWCNPISGHATLYWYQQILGQGPKLLIQFQNNGVVDDSQLPKDRFSAERLKGVDSTLKIQPAKLEDSAVYLCASSSLRYPYEQYFGPGTRLTVT.

V is TRBV14 and J is TRBJ2-7, with 7 positions matching TRBD1. Germline V gives CDR1 SGHDN, CDR2 FVKESK. The CDR3 is 15 amino acids. V trimming: 0 bases; J trimming: 3 bases; junction bases outside the gene matches: 5. The CDR3 region has the DNA TGTGCCAGCAGCCAAGAGACAGGGATGGGCTACGAGCAGTACTTC. It encodes CASSQETGMGYEQYF. Full variable domain (outside the CDR3, taken from reference TRBV14 and TRBJ2-7): EAGVTQFPSHSVIEKGQTVTLRCDPISGHDNLYWYRRVMGKEIKFLLHFVKESKQDESGMPNNRFLAERTGGTYSTLKVQPAELEDSGVYFCASSQETGMGYEQYFGPGTRLTVT.

The V and J genes are TRBV6-1 and TRBJ1-1; D may be TRBD1 (6 bases). This CDR3 contains 14 residues. The germline CDR1 and CDR2 sequences are MNHNS and SASEGT. The ends were cut back, 6 bases at V and 0 bases at J, with 11 bases in the middle. The chain's CDR3 is CASSLQGMNTEAFF. The CDR3 region has the DNA TGTGCCAGCAGCCTACAGGGCATGAACACTGAAGCTTTCTTT.

This chain links TRBV6-5 with TRBJ1-1; no clear D. The CDR3 has 13 amino acids. The V end was cut by 7 bases, the J end by 0 bases, with 9 bases between. Germline assignment: CDR1 MNHEY and CDR2 SVGAGI. Here the CDR3 reads CASNLHMNTEAFF. As DNA, the CDR3 is TGTGCCAGCAACCTGCACATGAACACTGAAGCTTTCTTT.

The chain recombines TRBV4-3 with TRBJ2-2, with 7 bases matching TRBD1. The CDR3 is 15 residues long. J was trimmed by 0 bases and V by 5 bases; bases with no gene match: 3. CDR1 and CDR2 (germline): LGHNA, YSLEER. DNA of the CDR3: TGCGCCAGCAGCTGGGACAGAACGAACACCGGGGAGCTGTTTTTT. It codes for CASSWDRTNTGELFF.

The CDR3 nucleotides read TGTGCCAGCAGCAACTACGGGGATCAGCCCCAGCATTTT. Protein product: CASSNYGDQPQHF. J is TRBJ1-5 and V is TRBV9; D gene uncertain. Germline assignment: CDR1 SGDLS and CDR2 YYNGEE. The CDR3 is 13 residues long. Trimming shortened V by 4 bases and J by 5 bases, and 10 bases separated the two germline ends.

V gene TRBV9 combines with J gene TRBJ1-1; D gene ambiguous. Germline loops: CDR1 SGDLS, CDR2 YYNGEE. CDR3 length: 13 amino acids. Trimming pared 2 bases from V and 5 bases from J, leaving 10 bases between. DNA of the CDR3: TGTGCCAGCAGCGTTGGTCCGGGGACTGAAGCTTTCTTT. Its translation is CASSVGPGTEAFF.

The chain combines TRBV7-3 with TRBJ2-3; 9 nucleotides agree with TRBD1. The CDR3 is 18 residues long. The J segment lost 3 bases and the V segment lost 0 bases, leaving 10 bases of the junction unmatched. CDR1 SGHTA and CDR2 FQGTGA come from the germline V gene. CDR3 in DNA: TGTGCCAGCAGCTTAACAAGTCTGGGACAGGGTGCAACAGATACGCAGTATTTT. As protein: CASSLTSLGQGATDTQYF.

The V call is TRBV9, the J call TRBJ1-2; no reliable D call. The CDR3 contains 15 residues. Germline V gives CDR1 SGDLS, CDR2 YYNGEE. V shed 0 bases and J shed 0 bases, with 9 bases lying between them. CDR3 bases: TGTGCCAGCAGCGTAGATCCCGGGACTAACTATGGCTACACCTTC. Amino acid sequence: CASSVDPGTNYGYTF.